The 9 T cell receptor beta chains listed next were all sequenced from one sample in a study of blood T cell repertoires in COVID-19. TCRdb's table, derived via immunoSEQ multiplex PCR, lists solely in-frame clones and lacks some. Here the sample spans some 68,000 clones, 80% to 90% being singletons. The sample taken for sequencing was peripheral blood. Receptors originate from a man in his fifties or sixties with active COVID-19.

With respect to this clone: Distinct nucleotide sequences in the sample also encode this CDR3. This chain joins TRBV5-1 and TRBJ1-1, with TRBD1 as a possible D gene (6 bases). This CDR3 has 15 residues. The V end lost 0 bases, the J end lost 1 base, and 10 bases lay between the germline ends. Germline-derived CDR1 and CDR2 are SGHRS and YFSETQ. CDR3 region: CASSLAGGGNTEAFF. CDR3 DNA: TGCGCCAGCAGCTTGGCGGGAGGGGGGAACACTGAAGCTTTCTTT.

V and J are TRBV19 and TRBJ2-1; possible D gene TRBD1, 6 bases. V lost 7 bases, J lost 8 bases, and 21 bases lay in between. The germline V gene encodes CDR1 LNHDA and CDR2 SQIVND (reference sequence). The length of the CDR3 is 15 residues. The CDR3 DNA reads TGTGCCAGTAATACAGGGCCGCGGAAGGACGATGAGCAGTTCTTC. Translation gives CASNTGPRKDDEQFF.

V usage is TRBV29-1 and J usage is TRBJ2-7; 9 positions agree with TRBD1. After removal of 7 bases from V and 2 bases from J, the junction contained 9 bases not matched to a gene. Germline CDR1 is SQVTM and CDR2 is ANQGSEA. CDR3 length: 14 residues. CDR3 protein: CSAEGTGPTYEQYF. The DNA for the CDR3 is TGCAGCGCCGAAGGGACAGGGCCCACCTACGAGCAGTACTTC.

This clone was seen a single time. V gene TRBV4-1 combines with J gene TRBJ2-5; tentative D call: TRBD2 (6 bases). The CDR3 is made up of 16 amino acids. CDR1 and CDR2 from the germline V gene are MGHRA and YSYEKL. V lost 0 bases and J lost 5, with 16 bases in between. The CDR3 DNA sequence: TGCGCCAGCAGCCAAGATGGGCGGGGAAATGGGGAGACCCAGTACTTC. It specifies CASSQDGRGNGETQYF.

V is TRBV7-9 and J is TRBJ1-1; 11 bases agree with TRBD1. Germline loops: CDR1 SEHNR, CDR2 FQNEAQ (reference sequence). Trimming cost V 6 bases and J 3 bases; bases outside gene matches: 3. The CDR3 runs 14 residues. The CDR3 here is CASRSGQGDTEAFF. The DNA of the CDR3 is TGTGCCAGCAGGTCGGGACAGGGGGACACTGAAGCTTTCTTT.

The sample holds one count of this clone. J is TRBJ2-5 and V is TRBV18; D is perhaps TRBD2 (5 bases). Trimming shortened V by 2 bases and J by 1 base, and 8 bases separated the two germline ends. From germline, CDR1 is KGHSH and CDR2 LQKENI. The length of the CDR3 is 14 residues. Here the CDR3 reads CASSPKGSQETQYF. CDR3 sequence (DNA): TGTGCCAGCTCACCAAAAGGGAGCCAAGAGACCCAGTACTTC.

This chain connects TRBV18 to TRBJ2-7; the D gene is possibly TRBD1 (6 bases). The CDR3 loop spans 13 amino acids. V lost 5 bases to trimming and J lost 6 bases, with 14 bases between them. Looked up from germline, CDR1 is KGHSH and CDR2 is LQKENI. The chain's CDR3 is CASSATGTGEQYF. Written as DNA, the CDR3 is TGTGCCAGCTCAGCAACAGGGACGGGCGAGCAGTACTTC.

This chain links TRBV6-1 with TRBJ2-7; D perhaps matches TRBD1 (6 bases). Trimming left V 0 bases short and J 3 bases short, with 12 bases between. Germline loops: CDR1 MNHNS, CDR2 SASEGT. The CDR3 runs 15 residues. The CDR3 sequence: CASSEARTAFYEQYF. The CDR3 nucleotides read TGTGCCAGCAGTGAAGCGCGGACAGCCTTCTACGAGCAGTACTTC.

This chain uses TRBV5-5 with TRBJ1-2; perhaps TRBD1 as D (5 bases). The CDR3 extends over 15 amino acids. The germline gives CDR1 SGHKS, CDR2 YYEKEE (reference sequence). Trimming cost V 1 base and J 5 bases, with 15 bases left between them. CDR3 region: CASSLRQGSNYGYTF. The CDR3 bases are TGTGCCAGCAGCTTGAGGCAGGGAAGTAATTATGGCTACACCTTC. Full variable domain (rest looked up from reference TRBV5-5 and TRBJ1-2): DAGVTQSPTHLIKTRGQQVTLRCSPISGHKSVSWYQQVLGQGPQFIFQYYEKEERGRGNFPDRFSARQFPNYSSELNVNALLLGDSALYLCASSLRQGSNYGYTFGSGTRLTVV.